This T cell receptor (beta chain) was sequenced in a study of long-term antiretroviral therapy in people with HIV. Background on the study: The earliest samples came from an era when ART typically awaited falling CD4 counts.

Runs used v3.0 of the immunoSEQ assay and were done at survey level. The repertoire was sequenced with immunoSEQ multiplex PCR; TCRdb's copy has only in-frame clones and lacks some. The profile shows around 20,000 clones, approximately 88% of them singletons. Study-wide results and caveats: Relative to control repertoires, HIV repertoires exhibited narrower CDR3 length ranges. Specimen acquisition occurred between the mid-2000s and the late 2010s, potentially under older ART regimens. At every time point, clones expanded before ART dominated the repertoire.

A note on this clone: As yet, its antigen is unknown. The sample carries other DNA sequences with the same CDR3.

The sample was unsorted PBMCs, taken 0.9 years after starting antiretroviral therapy. This sequence originates from a man between 18 and 29 years old with HIV.

The DNA for the CDR3 is TGTGCCAGCAGCAGTAGGGGTAATGAGCAGTTCTTC. Protein: CASSSRGNEQFF. The chain uses TRBV7-9 and TRBJ2-1; weak D call: TRBD1 (5 bases). V was cut by 5 bases and J by 7 bases, with 9 bases left in between. Germline V gene data show CDR1 as SEHNR and CDR2 as FQNEAQ (reference sequence). This CDR3 comprises 12 residues.